The rows below give T cell receptor beta chains drawn from one sample of a study of blood T cell repertoires in COVID-19. Using immunoSEQ multiplex PCR, the repertoire was profiled, and TCRdb retains in-frame clones only, with some absent. Here the sample spans 200,000 to 250,000 clones, 80% being singletons. Sequenced: peripheral blood. These receptors were collected from an older woman with acute or convalescent COVID-19. The CDR3 runs from the conserved cysteine through the conserved F or W. A D gene is named only where the DNA matches it firmly. Rows may omit the clone size; those that give it use once, few, many or a size class.

V,size,D,J,CDR3,DNA
TRBV11-1,few,NA,TRBJ1-1,CASRVRGNTEAFF,TGTGCCAGCAGGGTCAGGGGAAACACTGAAGCTTTCTTT
TRBV30,NA,NA,TRBJ1-6,CAWSVGGLDSPLHF,TGTGCCTGGAGTGTCGGAGGTTTGGATTCACCCCTCCACTTT
TRBV18,NA,TRBD1,TRBJ2-7,CASSAGTGVYEQYF,TGTGCCAGCTCAGCCGGGACAGGAGTCTACGAGCAGTACTTC
TRBV5-1,NA,TRBD1,TRBJ2-7,CASSLIKQAGGEYEQYF,TGCGCCAGCAGCTTGATCAAGCAGGCAGGGGGCGAGTACGAGCAGTACTTC
TRBV6-1,NA,TRBD2,TRBJ2-5,CASSVAGGWETQYF,TGTGCCAGCAGTGTAGCGGGGGGGTGGGAGACCCAGTACTTC
TRBV24-1,NA,TRBD2,TRBJ2-3,CATSGTSGRPDTQYF,TGTGCCACCAGTGGTACTAGCGGGCGTCCCGATACGCAGTATTTT
TRBV6-6,once,NA,TRBJ2-1,CASTFRDSNNEQFF,TGTGCCAGTACATTCCGGGACTCGAACAATGAGCAGTTCTTC
TRBV2,few,NA,TRBJ1-5,CASRGRDRGNQPQHF,TGTGCCAGCAGAGGACGGGATAGGGGCAATCAGCCCCAGCATTTT
TRBV7-2,NA,NA,TRBJ1-1,CASSLTPGTNTEAFF,TGTGCCAGCAGCTTAACTCCGGGGACTAACACTGAAGCTTTCTTT
TRBV18,NA,TRBD1,TRBJ1-5,CASSDRAQPQHF,TGTGCCAGCTCTGACAGGGCTCAGCCCCAGCATTTT
TRBV5-4,NA,NA,TRBJ1-2,CASSPPQGTSYGYTF,TGTGCCAGCAGCCCCCCCCAGGGAACCTCTTATGGCTACACCTTC
TRBV2,NA,TRBD2,TRBJ2-7,CASRRTSDEQYF,TGTGCCAGCAGACGGACTAGCGACGAGCAGTACTTC
TRBV2,NA,NA,TRBJ2-5,CASSGSSVGTQYF,TGTGCCAGCAGTGGAAGTAGCGTGGGGACCCAGTACTTC
TRBV25-1,NA,NA,TRBJ2-2,CASRAPNTGELFF,TGTGCCAGCAGGGCTCCGAACACCGGGGAGCTGTTTTTT
TRBV6-5,NA,NA,TRBJ1-1,CASSSNRVGTEAFF,TGTGCCAGCAGTTCGAACAGGGTAGGGACTGAAGCTTTCTTT
TRBV6-6,NA,NA,TRBJ2-1,CASSPGSYNEQFF,TGTGCCAGCAGTCCAGGGTCCTACAATGAGCAGTTCTTC
TRBV7-2,once,NA,TRBJ2-1,CASRSTGKAGEQFF,TGTGCCAGCAGGTCAACAGGGAAAGCAGGTGAGCAGTTCTTC
TRBV5-6,NA,TRBD1,TRBJ2-1,CASSLVRQGAYNEQFF,TGTGCCAGCAGCTTGGTCCGGCAGGGGGCTTACAATGAGCAGTTCTTC
TRBV6-2/TRBV6-3,NA,NA,TRBJ2-1,CASSGRDNEQFF,TGTGCCAGCAGTGGCAGGGACAATGAGCAGTTCTTC
TRBV20-1,NA,NA,TRBJ2-5,CSASFQETQYF,TGCAGTGCTTCCTTCCAAGAGACCCAGTACTTC
TRBV6-5,few,NA,TRBJ1-2,CASSLGLYYGYTF,TGTGCCAGCAGTTTGGGCCTATACTATGGCTACACCTTC
TRBV11-2,NA,NA,TRBJ1-4,CASSLLIDSSNEKLFF,TGTGCCAGCAGCTTATTGATCGACAGTTCTAATGAAAAACTGTTTTTT
TRBV7-2,NA,TRBD1,TRBJ2-5,CASSPRDRAETQYF,TGTGCCAGCAGCCCCCGGGACAGGGCAGAGACCCAGTACTTC
TRBV11-1,NA,TRBD1,TRBJ2-2,CASSSRQGGGELFF,TGTGCCAGCAGCTCCCGACAGGGCGGCGGGGAGCTGTTTTTT
TRBV9,NA,TRBD1,TRBJ1-2,CASSRGTGGAEYGYTF,TGTGCCAGCAGCCGAGGGACAGGGGGCGCAGAGTATGGCTACACCTTC
TRBV19,few,NA,TRBJ1-4,CASRPAVRNEKLFF,TGTGCCAGTAGGCCGGCGGTGAGGAATGAAAAACTGTTTTTT
TRBV6-6,NA,NA,TRBJ2-3,CASIAGVSTDTQYF,TGTGCCAGCATCGCCGGGGTAAGCACAGATACGCAGTATTTT
TRBV29-1,once,TRBD2,TRBJ2-3,CSVETGTSGGISVSTDTQYF,TGCAGCGTTGAAACGGGGACTAGCGGGGGTATATCAGTGAGCACAGATACGCAGTATTTT
TRBV15,NA,NA,TRBJ2-3,CATSRRLDSTDTQYF,TGTGCCACCAGCAGGCGACTGGACTCCACAGATACGCAGTATTTT
TRBV7-2,NA,TRBD2,TRBJ2-1,CASSLSGSGVSYNEQFF,TGTGCCAGCAGCTTATCTGGTAGCGGGGTCTCTTACAATGAGCAGTTCTTC
TRBV27,NA,TRBD2,TRBJ2-7,CASSLYTLAGKNEQYF,TGTGCCAGCAGTTTATACACACTAGCGGGGAAAAACGAGCAGTACTTC
TRBV6-1,many,NA,TRBJ2-7,CASSERGRDEQYF,TGTGCCAGCAGTGAAAGGGGCAGGGACGAGCAGTACTTC
TRBV5-8,NA,TRBD2,TRBJ2-1,CASLSTSGAYNEQFF,TGTGCCAGCCTCTCGACTAGCGGGGCCTACAATGAGCAGTTCTTC
TRBV7-9,NA,NA,TRBJ2-3,CASSKPPGLHTDTQYF,TGTGCCAGCAGCAAACCGCCGGGATTACACACAGATACGCAGTATTTT
TRBV11-3,NA,NA,TRBJ2-3,CASSLNGRVDTQYF,TGTGCCAGCAGCTTAAATGGGCGTGTAGATACGCAGTATTTT
TRBV4-1,NA,NA,TRBJ1-2,CASSQGSVNHGYTF,TGCGCCAGCAGCCAAGGATCGGTAAACCATGGCTACACCTTC
TRBV5-5,NA,NA,TRBJ2-2,CASRLASTGELFF,TGTGCCAGCAGGCTCGCTAGCACCGGGGAGCTGTTTTTT
TRBV6-5,NA,TRBD1,TRBJ2-2,CASSYSGTGIGELFF,TGTGCCAGCAGTTACTCGGGGACAGGCATCGGGGAGCTGTTTTTT
TRBV7-3,once,NA,TRBJ2-1,CASSLSGVNNEQFF,TGTGCCAGCAGCTTAAGCGGGGTAAACAATGAGCAGTTCTTC
TRBV6-5,NA,NA,TRBJ2-3,CASRGPYSSTDTQYF,TGTGCCAGCCGAGGTCCCTATTCTAGCACAGATACGCAGTATTTT
TRBV7-8,NA,TRBD2,TRBJ2-1,CASSHTASAGGNEQFF,TGTGCCAGCAGCCATACTGCCTCGGCGGGGGGGAATGAGCAGTTCTTC
TRBV7-3,NA,TRBD1,TRBJ2-3,CASSSGGFSTDTQYF,TGTGCCAGCAGCTCAGGGGGTTTCAGCACAGATACGCAGTATTTT
TRBV10-3,NA,NA,TRBJ2-5,CASRGGTEHRLEETQYF,TGTGCCTCCCGGGGGGGGACAGAACACAGGTTGGAGGAGACCCAGTACTTC
TRBV5-1,NA,TRBD2,TRBJ2-3,CASTSAGLDTDTQYF,TGCGCCAGCACGTCAGCGGGGTTGGACACAGATACGCAGTATTTT
TRBV18,NA,NA,TRBJ2-2,CASSPSSGAGELFF,TGTGCCAGCTCACCTTCAAGCGGAGCCGGGGAGCTGTTTTTT
TRBV6-5,NA,TRBD1,TRBJ2-7,CASSFRDSSYEQYF,TGTGCCAGCAGTTTTCGGGACAGCTCCTACGAGCAGTACTTC
TRBV9,few,NA,TRBJ1-1,CASSVEQENTEAFF,TGTGCCAGCAGCGTAGAGCAGGAGAACACTGAAGCTTTCTTT
TRBV6-5,NA,TRBD1,TRBJ1-1,CASTSGGFEAFF,TGTGCCAGCACCTCAGGGGGGTTTGAAGCTTTCTTT
TRBV2,NA,TRBD1,TRBJ2-5,CASSWDRGVQETQYF,TGTGCCAGCAGTTGGGACAGGGGGGTTCAAGAGACCCAGTACTTC
TRBV18,NA,NA,TRBJ1-1,CASSPSSEPRRGTEAFF,TGTGCCAGCTCACCATCGTCGGAACCGCGGAGGGGCACTGAAGCTTTCTTT
TRBV20-1,NA,NA,TRBJ2-3,CSVSGTDTQYF,TGCAGTGTCAGCGGCACAGATACGCAGTATTTT
TRBV16,NA,NA,TRBJ2-1,CASSPSSSYNEQFF,TGTGCCAGCAGCCCCTCGAGCTCCTACAATGAGCAGTTCTTC
TRBV7-9,NA,TRBD1,TRBJ1-5,CASSDRQGINQPQHF,TGTGCCAGCAGCGACCGACAGGGCATTAATCAGCCCCAGCATTTT
TRBV3-1/TRBV3-2,NA,TRBD1,TRBJ1-2,CASSQDGTGDYGYTF,TGTGCCAGCAGCCAAGATGGGACAGGGGACTATGGCTACACCTTC
TRBV19,NA,TRBD1,TRBJ1-6,CASRARAGGDSPLHF,TGTGCCAGCCGAGCTCGGGCAGGGGGCGATTCACCCCTCCACTTT
TRBV9,NA,NA,TRBJ2-5,CASSPRTGEVETQYF,TGTGCCAGCAGCCCAAGAACGGGAGAGGTCGAGACCCAGTACTTC
TRBV5-1,once,TRBD2,TRBJ2-7,CASSLLASGGTSYEQYF,TGCGCCAGCAGCTTGCTGGCTAGCGGGGGAACCTCCTACGAGCAGTACTTC
TRBV5-5,NA,NA,TRBJ1-5,CASSLVRGRSSSNQPKHF,TGTGCCAGCAGCTTGGTCAGGGGCAGGTCGTCGAGCAATCAGCCCAAGCATTTT
TRBV30,NA,TRBD1,TRBJ2-5,CAWSGGQQETQYF,TGTGCCTGGAGTGGGGGACAGCAAGAGACCCAGTACTTC